Following are 31 T cell receptor beta chains from one sample sequenced in a study of blood T cell repertoires in COVID-19. Generated by immunoSEQ multiplex PCR, the TCRdb table keeps only in-frame clones and is missing some. Of about 22,000 clones detected, approximately 80% appear once; the ten largest clones hold approximately 23%. The sample consisted of peripheral blood. The receptors were sampled from an older man with active or convalescent COVID-19.

V and J are TRBV5-1 and TRBJ1-1; 9 bases are a match to TRBD1. CDR1 is SGHRS, CDR2 YFSETQ, per germline. V lost 4 bases, J lost 7 bases, and 17 bases stayed unmatched. This CDR3 contains 17 residues. The CDR3 sequence is CASSPTTGGELEGEAFF. CDR3 bases: TGCGCCAGCAGCCCGACCACAGGGGGCGAGCTCGAAGGTGAAGCTTTCTTT.

Written as DNA, the CDR3 is TGTGCCTGGAGTGGAAAACAGGGGGCCTATGAAAAACTGTTTTTT. Amino acids: CAWSGKQGAYEKLFF. The V call is TRBV30, the J call TRBJ1-4; 9 nucleotides agree with TRBD1. Trimming at V came to 1 base and at J to 6 bases, leaving 6 bases not matched to a gene. From germline, CDR1 is GTSNPN and CDR2 SVGIG (reference sequence). This CDR3 has 15 amino acids.

This chain connects TRBV9 to TRBJ2-2, with 9 positions matching TRBD2. V trimming: 6 bases; J trimming: 1 base; junction bases outside the gene matches: 13. The CDR3 extends over 18 amino acids. From germline, CDR1 is SGDLS and CDR2 YYNGEE. CDR3 amino acids: CASKLRLAALVNTGELFF. The CDR3 DNA sequence: TGTGCCAGCAAACTGAGACTAGCGGCCCTCGTGAACACCGGGGAGCTGTTTTTT.

The rearrangement uses TRBV29-1 and TRBJ2-1, with a possible D match to TRBD1 (6 bases). The CDR3 has 12 residues. Trimming took 7 bases from V and 7 from J, leaving 14 bases between them. Germline V lookup: CDR1 SQVTM, CDR2 ANQGSEA. CDR3 in amino acids: CSGLSGVNEQFF. In DNA form, the CDR3 reads TGCAGCGGCCTCTCAGGGGTGAATGAGCAGTTCTTC.

This chain connects TRBV5-1 to TRBJ2-2; 8 nucleotides agree with TRBD2. CDR3 length equals 17 residues. Germline lookup yields CDR1 SGHRS and CDR2 YFSETQ. Unmatched junction bases numbered 14, after V lost 4 bases and J lost 6 bases. Written as DNA, the CDR3 is TGCGCCAGCAGCCCCGACCTCCGGGGGGGGGCGTCCGGGGAGCTGTTTTTT. It encodes CASSPDLRGGASGELFF.

J is TRBJ1-1 and V is TRBV27; D may be TRBD1 (5 bases). The V and J ends lost 5 bases and 11 bases respectively, with 24 bases between them. Germline lookup yields CDR1 MNHEY and CDR2 SMNVEV (reference sequence). CDR3 length: 15 amino acids. The CDR3 reads CASSTVGGDGGRAFF. The CDR3 DNA follows: TGTGCCAGCAGTACGGTCGGCGGCGACGGGGGTCGGGCTTTCTTT.

V and J are TRBV24-1 and TRBJ2-1; 11 nucleotides agree with TRBD2. Germline CDR1 KGHDR, CDR2 SFDVKD. V gave up 3 bases and J gave up 3 bases; unmatched junction bases: 6. The CDR3 consists of 17 residues. The CDR3 DNA reads TGTGCCACCAGTGATACACTAGCGGGGGCCAACTACAATGAGCAGTTCTTC. As protein: CATSDTLAGANYNEQFF.

The chain has TRBV9 and TRBJ2-1, with 8 bases lining up with TRBD2. V lost 2 bases, J lost 6 bases, and 4 bases stayed unmatched. CDR3 length equals 14 residues. The V gene's germline CDR1 is SGDLS and CDR2 YYNGEE. The CDR3 DNA reads TGTGCCAGCAGCGTCCGGGAGGGCCTCAATGAGCAGTTCTTC. Translated, it gives CASSVREGLNEQFF.

This clone was detected a few times. The gene calls are TRBV6-6 and TRBJ1-3, with D tentatively TRBD1 (6 bases). This CDR3 is built from 16 residues. CDR1 is MNHNY, CDR2 SVGAGI, per germline (reference sequence). Between the trimmed V and J ends, which lost 0 bases and 4 bases, there was a span of 13 bases. CDR3: CASSYSITGSGNTIYF. CDR3 DNA: TGTGCCAGCAGTTACTCGATCACAGGGTCAGGAAACACCATATATTTT.

The chain has TRBV6-5 and TRBJ1-1; unclear D gene. Between the trimmed V and J ends, which lost 8 bases and 4 bases, there was a span of 17 bases. The CDR3 spans 14 residues. The germline V gene has CDR1 MNHEY and CDR2 SVGAGI. The CDR3 reads CASFSRVFRTEAFF. Written as DNA, the CDR3 is TGTGCCAGCTTTTCCCGGGTTTTTCGCACTGAAGCTTTCTTT.

The chain joins TRBV7-8 to TRBJ2-5, with TRBD2 identical over 7 bases. The length of the CDR3 is 16 residues. CDR1 SGHVS and CDR2 FQNEAQ come from the germline V gene. Trimming took 2 bases from V and 3 from J; bases not matched to a gene: 9. The CDR3 DNA reads as TGTGCCAGCAGCTTAAGTCTCGCGGGAGTTAAAGAGACCCAGTACTTC. As protein: CASSLSLAGVKETQYF.

The V call is TRBV5-1, the J call TRBJ2-1, with 11 bases lining up with TRBD2. CDR1 and CDR2 from the germline V gene are SGHRS and YFSETQ. This CDR3 contains 15 residues. V lost 0 bases, J lost 8 bases, and 4 bases stayed unmatched. CDR3 sequence: CASSLVLAGVDEQFF. The CDR3 bases are TGCGCCAGCAGCTTGGTACTAGCGGGGGTCGATGAGCAGTTCTTC.

The chain employs TRBV11-2 and TRBJ2-2; 7 bases fit TRBD2. The trim removed 5 bases at V and 6 bases at J, leaving 6 bases unmatched. Looked up from germline, CDR1 is SGHAT and CDR2 is FQNNGV. There are 14 residues in the CDR3. CDR3 in amino acids: CASSRPRGAGELFF. As DNA, the CDR3 is TGTGCCAGCAGCCGGCCCCGGGGGGCCGGGGAGCTGTTTTTT. Full variable domain (rest looked up from reference TRBV11-2 and TRBJ2-2): EAGVAQSPRYKIIEKRQSVAFWCNPISGHATLYWYQQILGQGPKLLIQFQNNGVVDDSQLPKDRFSAERLKGVDSTLKIQPAKLEDSAVYLCASSRPRGAGELFFGEGSRLTVL.

This sequence joins TRBV6-2 or TRBV6-3 and TRBJ1-1, with 8 bases lining up with TRBD1. The CDR3 sequence is 15 residues long. The trim removed 5 bases at V and 5 bases at J, leaving 10 bases unmatched. Germline loops: CDR1 MNHEY, CDR2 SVGEGT. The DNA for the CDR3 is TGTGCCAGCAGTCCGATCACAGGGGGAGGAACTGAAGCTTTCTTT. Translated: CASSPITGGGTEAFF.

In its sample, this clone was seen once. This chain joins TRBV5-1 and TRBJ2-3; D not resolved. The ends were cut back, 0 bases at V and 3 bases at J, with 14 bases in the middle. CDR1 and CDR2 (germline): SGHRS, YFSETQ. The CDR3 length is 16 residues. CDR3 DNA: TGCGCCAGCAGCTTGGAAGGAAGACACCAGACAGATACGCAGTATTTT. Its protein is CASSLEGRHQTDTQYF.

V and J are TRBV5-1 and TRBJ2-5, with TRBD2 identical over 7 bases. Germline assignment: CDR1 SGHRS and CDR2 YFSETQ. The ends lost 0 bases at V and 2 bases at J; junction bases unmatched: 7. The CDR3 covers 16 residues. CDR3 sequence: CASSLGLAATQETQYF. The CDR3 bases are TGCGCCAGCAGCTTGGGGCTAGCGGCTACGCAAGAGACCCAGTACTTC.

The chain is built from TRBV6-1 and TRBJ2-1; 8 nucleotides align to TRBD1. V lost 3 bases to trimming and J lost 7 bases; unmatched junction nucleotides: 8. Germline lookup yields CDR1 MNHNS and CDR2 SASEGT. The CDR3 is 15 residues long. CDR3 sequence: CASSDTGTGANEQFF. The CDR3 DNA reads TGTGCCAGCAGTGATACCGGGACAGGTGCGAATGAGCAGTTCTTC.

This clone was observed once. The V gene is TRBV30, the J gene TRBJ2-7, with a weak D call TRBD2 (6 bases). CDR1 is GTSNPN, CDR2 SVGIG, per germline (reference sequence). The V end lost 0 bases, the J end lost 2 bases, and 11 bases lay between the germline ends. This CDR3 spans 14 amino acids. CDR3 sequence reads: CAWSVRGVPYEQYF. The CDR3 DNA reads TGTGCCTGGAGTGTACGCGGGGTCCCCTACGAGCAGTACTTC.

This clone was seen a few times. The J gene is TRBJ1-5, the V gene TRBV4-3, with D maybe TRBD1 (6 bases). The V gene lost 0 bases and the J gene lost 7 bases, with 13 bases spanning the gap. The CDR3 is 15 amino acids. CDR1 LGHNA and CDR2 YSLEER come from the germline V gene. The CDR3 nucleotides are TGCGCCAGCAGCCAAGATCGAGGGGGTGGACAGCCCCAGCATTTT. Translating gives CASSQDRGGGQPQHF.

The CDR3 here is CASSPWGVARGTDTQYF. CDR3 DNA sequence: TGTGCCAGCAGCCCGTGGGGGGTTGCTCGAGGCACAGATACGCAGTATTTT. The J gene is TRBJ2-3, the V gene TRBV3-1 (or the pseudogene TRBV3-2), with D maybe TRBD2 (6 bases). V dropped 4 bases and J dropped 1 base, with 18 bases sitting between them. The length of the CDR3 is 17 residues. Germline CDR1 is LGHDT and CDR2 is YNNKEL (reference sequence).

The chain employs TRBV11-2 and TRBJ1-4; TRBD1 matches at 7 bases. Germline values: CDR1 SGHAT, CDR2 FQNNGV. The CDR3 is made up of 17 amino acids. Losses at the gene ends were 5 bases for V and 0 bases for J; bases not matched to a gene: 9. The CDR3 DNA reads TGTGCCAGCAGCGAACGGGGGACAGAGGCAACTAATGAAAAACTGTTTTTT. It is translated as CASSERGTEATNEKLFF.

The CDR3 spells CASSGQNTGELFF. The CDR3 region has the DNA TGTGCCAGCAGTGGGCAGAACACCGGGGAGCTGTTTTTT. The chain combines TRBV2 with TRBJ2-2; the D is unclear. The CDR3 is made up of 13 amino acids. Germline CDR1 reads SNHLY; CDR2 reads FYNNEI. V was pared by 4 bases and J by 1 base, with 4 bases between.

The chain uses TRBV5-6 and TRBJ1-1; TRBD1 matches at 7 bases. With V trimmed by 2 bases and J by 5 bases, 3 bases remained unmatched. The CDR3 runs 13 residues. The germline CDR1 and CDR2 sequences are SGHDT and YYEEEE. CDR3 DNA: TGTGCCAGCAGCTTCCTCAGGGGGACTGAAGCTTTCTTT. Its translation is CASSFLRGTEAFF.

The V call is TRBV29-1, the J call TRBJ2-5; 8 nucleotides agree with TRBD2. The length of the CDR3 is 13 residues. V lost 6 bases and J lost 5; bases outside the gene matches: 8. CDR1 is SQVTM, CDR2 ANQGSEA, per germline. CDR3 residues: CSVGGAREETQYF. CDR3 in DNA: TGCAGCGTCGGGGGGGCGAGGGAGGAGACCCAGTACTTC.

The chain joins TRBV10-2 to TRBJ1-1, with no clear D. Germline values: CDR1 WSHSY, CDR2 SAAADI. The CDR3 spans 12 residues. Trimming left V 3 bases short and J 5 bases short, with 7 bases between. The CDR3 loop is CASSDRRTEAFF. The DNA of the CDR3 is TGCGCCAGCAGTGATAGGAGGACTGAAGCTTTCTTT.

The table lists this clone with a few counts. The genes are TRBV5-6 and TRBJ1-3; 8 nucleotides align to TRBD1. This CDR3 region has 15 residues. Trimming at V came to 4 bases and at J to 2 bases, leaving 5 bases not matched to a gene. Looked up from germline, CDR1 is SGHDT and CDR2 is YYEEEE. The CDR3 DNA reads TGTGCCAGCAGCCGACAGGGGTTGGCTGGAAACACCATATATTTT. It encodes CASSRQGLAGNTIYF.

The chain joins TRBV19 to TRBJ1-6, with D possibly TRBD1 on 5 matching bases. The CDR3 has 14 residues. Trimming took off 3 bases at V and 4 bases at J, with 7 bases between the two ends. CDR1 is LNHDA, CDR2 SQIVND, per germline (reference sequence). CDR3 amino acids: CASSISGYNSPLHF. The CDR3 DNA reads TGTGCCAGTAGTATCTCAGGGTATAATTCACCCCTCCACTTT.

V usage is TRBV3-1 (or the pseudogene TRBV3-2) and J usage is TRBJ2-1; 10 nucleotides line up with TRBD2. This CDR3 is 15 amino acids long. The V segment lost 4 bases and the J segment 10 bases; nucleotides outside the gene matches: 10. Germline lookup yields CDR1 LGHDT and CDR2 YNNKEL (reference sequence). CDR3 sequence reads: CASSPSMGLAFEQFF. For the CDR3, the DNA is TGTGCCAGCAGCCCATCGATGGGACTAGCGTTCGAGCAGTTCTTC.

The chain uses TRBV30 and TRBJ2-2; D is possibly TRBD2 (6 bases). The CDR3 runs to 17 residues. In germline, CDR1 is GTSNPN, CDR2 SVGIG (reference sequence). The ends were cut back, 3 bases at V and 0 bases at J, with 17 bases in the middle. The CDR3, as DNA: TGTGCCTGGAGGCGCGGGAAACAGATGCCGAACACCGGGGAGCTGTTTTTT. Encoded protein: CAWRRGKQMPNTGELFF.

This clone was counted once. This sequence joins TRBV4-2 and TRBJ2-7; 12 bases agree with TRBD2. Germline-derived CDR1 and CDR2 are LGHNA and YNFKEQ. J gave up 3 bases and V 4 bases, and 10 bases lay outside the gene matches. The CDR3 consists of 17 residues. CDR3 residues: CASSLDASGGANYEQYF. CDR3 bases: TGTGCCAGCAGCCTAGACGCTAGCGGGGGGGCCAACTACGAGCAGTACTTC.

The chain combines TRBV4-2 with TRBJ1-6, with D tentatively TRBD1 (5 bases). This CDR3 is 13 amino acids long. V dropped 2 bases and J dropped 9 bases, with 8 bases sitting between them. Germline V lookup: CDR1 LGHNA, CDR2 YNFKEQ. CDR3 DNA: TGTGCCAGCAGCCAACAGGGAGGTTCACCCCTCCACTTT. Its protein is CASSQQGGSPLHF.